The 28 T cell receptor beta chains presented below share a single source sample, sequenced in a study of T cells in narcolepsy. Sequencing was performed with immunoSEQ multiplex PCR; in TCRdb, only in-frame clones are kept and a portion is missing. Of 23,000 or so clones in the sample, approximately 85% were seen once. The specimen sequenced was CD45RA- memory CD4+ T cells from PBMCs. The receptor source for this set is a human donor with narcolepsy.

This clone has a handful of counts. This chain uses TRBV2 with TRBJ1-4, with unresolved D. This CDR3 comprises 18 residues. The germline CDR1 and CDR2 sequences are SNHLY and FYNNEI. Trimming pared 4 bases from V and 0 bases from J, leaving 18 bases between. As DNA, the CDR3 is TGTGCCAGCAGTGTCCGAGGGCACTTGGTGGCAACTAATGAAAAACTGTTTTTT. This encodes CASSVRGHLVATNEKLFF.

This clone was found a few times. The V gene is TRBV27, the J gene TRBJ2-6; tentative D call: TRBD1 (6 bases). Germline-derived CDR1 and CDR2 are MNHEY and SMNVEV (reference sequence). Trimming took off 3 bases at V and 2 bases at J, with 8 bases between the two ends. This CDR3 region has 15 residues. The CDR3 sequence: CASSLGAPGANVLTF. The CDR3 DNA reads as TGTGCCAGCAGTTTGGGGGCCCCTGGGGCCAACGTCCTGACTTTC.

The rearrangement uses TRBV10-1 and TRBJ1-1; D is uncertain. Trimming removed 7 bases from V and 0 bases from J, with 12 bases in between. Germline CDR1 is WNHNN and CDR2 is SYGVQD (reference sequence). CDR3 length equals 14 residues. The CDR3 DNA sequence: TGCGCCAGCAAGGAAGACTCAATGAACACTGAAGCTTTCTTT. It codes for CASKEDSMNTEAFF.

The chain employs TRBV28 and TRBJ1-1; D remains unclear. The CDR3 contains 13 residues. CDR1 and CDR2 (germline): MDHEN, SYDVKM. V gave up 4 bases and J gave up 0 bases, with 6 bases separating them. The CDR3 bases are TGTGCCAGCAGTTCTTGGCTGAACACTGAAGCTTTCTTT. Translating it yields CASSSWLNTEAFF.

V gene TRBV5-4 combines with J gene TRBJ2-5; tentative D call: TRBD2 (7 bases). The CDR3 runs 16 residues. Germline loops: CDR1 SGHNT, CDR2 YYREEE (reference sequence). V lost 3 bases and J 4 bases, leaving 19 bases between the germline ends. Here the CDR3 reads CASSWSARGGGETQYF. Written as DNA, the CDR3 is TGTGCCAGCAGCTGGTCCGCCAGGGGCGGGGGAGAGACCCAGTACTTC.

The chain combines TRBV6-5 with TRBJ2-5; D gene unclear. The length of the CDR3 is 13 residues. Germline CDR1 and CDR2: MNHEY and SVGAGI. V was pared by 6 bases and J by 4 bases, with 12 bases between. The CDR3 reads CASSRWTRETQYF. CDR3 DNA sequence: TGTGCCAGCAGCCGTTGGACGAGAGAGACCCAGTACTTC.

Of note for this clone: As the CDR3 is not closed by the conserved phenylalanine or tryptophan, this likely results from a read error. V and J are TRBV7-2 and TRBJ2-7, with TRBD1 identical over 7 bases. V gave up 0 bases and J gave up 3 bases; unmatched junction bases: 11. The CDR3 is made up of 17 amino acids. Per germline, CDR1 SGHTA and CDR2 FQGNSA. The CDR3 loop is CASSLAGRITGDYEQYL. The DNA for the CDR3 is TGTGCCAGCAGCTTAGCCGGCCGTATTACAGGGGACTACGAGCAGTACCTC.

The chain has TRBV28 and TRBJ2-1; D is unclear. Germline lookup yields CDR1 MDHEN and CDR2 SYDVKM. Trimming left V 7 bases short and J 8 bases short, with 27 bases between. CDR3 length: 17 residues. The CDR3 protein is CASTLGSTNSFLYEQFF. The CDR3 DNA sequence: TGTGCCAGCACCCTTGGGTCGACCAACTCATTTTTGTATGAGCAGTTCTTC.

The chain uses TRBV7-9 and TRBJ2-7; a weak D match, TRBD2 (5 bases). Germline-derived CDR1 and CDR2 are SEHNR and FQNEAQ (reference sequence). The CDR3 totals 14 residues. V lost 5 bases, J lost 0 bases, and 11 bases lay in between. CDR3 protein: CASSPSGSSYEQYF. CDR3 nucleotide sequence: TGTGCCAGCAGCCCAAGCGGATCCTCCTACGAGCAGTACTTC.

The J gene is TRBJ2-7, the V gene TRBV7-2; D not resolved. There are 14 residues in the CDR3. Per the germline V gene, CDR1 is SGHTA and CDR2 is FQGNSA. V was trimmed by 5 bases and J by 2 bases, leaving 13 bases between them. CDR3 nucleotide sequence: TGTGCCAGCAGCCCGAGTCCTGAGGCCTACGAGCAGTACTTC. It translates to CASSPSPEAYEQYF.

The rearrangement uses TRBV19 and TRBJ2-2, with D hard to call. Germline V CDR1 and CDR2: LNHDA, SQIVND (reference sequence). The CDR3 runs 15 residues. Deletions cut 6 bases from V and 0 bases from J, with 11 bases between. The CDR3 sequence is CASSYTASNTGELFF. CDR3 DNA sequence: TGTGCCAGTAGCTATACAGCGTCGAACACCGGGGAGCTGTTTTTT.

This clone has a single count. Distinct nucleotide sequences in the sample also encode this CDR3. V is TRBV7-2 and J is TRBJ1-5; TRBD1 agrees at 8 bases. Germline CDR1 reads SGHTA; CDR2 reads FQGNSA. With V trimmed by 5 bases and J by 4 bases, 4 bases remained unmatched. The CDR3 covers 14 residues. CDR3: CASSPTGGNQPQHF. The CDR3 DNA reads as TGTGCCAGCAGCCCTACAGGGGGGAATCAGCCCCAGCATTTT.

There are a few counts of this clone. This chain links TRBV7-3 with TRBJ2-1; unclear D gene. The CDR3 extends over 15 amino acids. Germline V gene data show CDR1 as SGHTA and CDR2 as FQGTGA. Between the trimmed V and J ends, which lost 5 bases and 6 bases, there was a span of 17 bases. The DNA of the CDR3 is TGTGCCAGCAGCCCCCGGCGGAGCCGTACCAATGAGCAGTTCTTC. Translating it yields CASSPRRSRTNEQFF.

This clone occurred once. The genes are TRBV29-1 and TRBJ2-5; D possibly corresponds to TRBD1 (6 bases). The germline V and J ends were trimmed by 1 base and 4 bases, with 13 bases remaining between them. This CDR3 region has 14 residues. CDR1 is SQVTM, CDR2 ANQGSEA, per germline. The CDR3 spells CSVEGARGGETQYF. The CDR3 DNA is TGCAGCGTTGAAGGTGCTAGAGGGGGAGAGACCCAGTACTTC.

The chain uses TRBV28 and TRBJ1-1, with a possible D match to TRBD1 (6 bases). V was trimmed by 5 bases and J by 11 bases, leaving 24 bases between them. This CDR3 is built from 15 residues. Per the germline V gene, CDR1 is MDHEN and CDR2 is SYDVKM. The DNA of the CDR3 is TGTGCCAGCAGTGTAATCCGGGGCCCAGGGGCAAATGCTTTCTTT. Translating it yields CASSVIRGPGANAFF.

The chain carries TRBV19 and TRBJ1-5; no reliable D call. Germline loops: CDR1 LNHDA, CDR2 SQIVND (reference sequence). The CDR3 totals 15 residues. Trimming cost V 8 bases and J 1 base, with 15 bases left between them. Here the CDR3 reads CASAGGIGSNQPQHF. CDR3 in DNA: TGTGCCAGTGCAGGAGGAATTGGCAGCAATCAGCCCCAGCATTTT.

This rearrangement joins TRBV19 to TRBJ2-3, with D perhaps TRBD2 (7 bases). The CDR3 runs to 15 residues. Trimming took 8 bases from V and 5 from J, leaving 20 bases between them. Germline V gene lookup returns CDR1 LNHDA and CDR2 SQIVND (reference sequence). The CDR3 reads CASGLGRGAVDTQYF. As DNA, the CDR3 is TGTGCCAGTGGATTAGGGAGGGGGGCAGTAGATACGCAGTATTTT.

The V call is TRBV7-8, the J call TRBJ2-1, with 8 nucleotides matching TRBD1. This CDR3 comprises 15 residues. Germline CDR1 is SGHVS and CDR2 is FQNEAQ. V shed 5 bases and J 1 base; nucleotides not matched to a gene: 4. CDR3 region: CASSLTGGSYNEQFF. CDR3 sequence (DNA): TGTGCCAGCAGCCTCACAGGGGGTTCCTACAATGAGCAGTTCTTC.

The V and J genes are TRBV5-6 and TRBJ2-7; 7 nucleotides agree with TRBD1. The CDR3 covers 14 residues. The germline V gene has CDR1 SGHDT and CDR2 YYEEEE. Germline trimming cut 4 bases from V and 6 bases from J; bases unmatched to any gene: 10. This chain's CDR3 is CASSQDRERSEQYF. In DNA, the CDR3 is TGTGCCAGCAGCCAAGACAGGGAAAGATCCGAGCAGTACTTC.

The V call is TRBV29-1, the J call TRBJ2-1, with D possibly matching TRBD2 (6 bases). V lost 5 bases, J lost 5 bases, and 16 bases lay in between. This CDR3 is 14 amino acids long. CDR1 is SQVTM and CDR2 is ANQGSEA in the germline V gene. CDR3 region: CSVIRERANNEQFF. The CDR3, as DNA: TGCAGCGTTATTCGGGAGAGGGCAAACAATGAGCAGTTCTTC.

This clone was found once. The gene calls are TRBV7-2 and TRBJ2-1; 13 bases are a match to TRBD2. Germline V CDR1 and CDR2: SGHTA, FQGNSA. The CDR3 is 16 amino acids. Unmatched junction bases numbered 8, after V lost 3 bases and J lost 9 bases. The CDR3 DNA reads TGTGCCAGCAGCTTTCTACCGGGACTAGCGGGATCTGAGCAGTTCTTC. Translating it yields CASSFLPGLAGSEQFF.

This chain links TRBV28 with TRBJ1-2; D is perhaps TRBD1 (6 bases). Germline V CDR1 and CDR2: MDHEN, SYDVKM. The CDR3 is 12 amino acids. V was trimmed by 8 bases and J by 2 bases, leaving 9 bases between them. CDR3 residues: CASEGVNYGYTF. Written as DNA, the CDR3 is TGTGCCAGCGAGGGGGTGAACTATGGCTACACCTTC.

The CDR3 loop reads CASSLVPRTPEQYF. The CDR3 DNA follows: TGTGCCAGCAGCTTAGTGCCCAGGACCCCCGAGCAGTACTTC. The chain carries TRBV7-2 and TRBJ2-7; D call uncertain. Germline V gene lookup returns CDR1 SGHTA and CDR2 FQGNSA. The CDR3 contains 14 residues. Trimming removed 1 base at V and 6 bases at J, with 13 bases between.

V and J are TRBV10-3 and TRBJ2-2; D is uncertain. The CDR3 contains 15 residues. From germline, CDR1 is ENHRY and CDR2 SYGVKD. V was trimmed by 4 bases and J by 3 bases, leaving 12 bases between them. The CDR3 sequence is CAISASLTHTGELFF. CDR3 bases: TGTGCCATCAGTGCCTCTTTGACCCACACCGGGGAGCTGTTTTTT.

The chain has TRBV7-9 and TRBJ1-2, with D hard to call. V dropped 1 base and J dropped 2 bases, with 8 bases sitting between them. The CDR3 spans 14 residues. Germline V gene sequence: CDR1 SEHNR, CDR2 FQNEAQ (reference sequence). In DNA form, the CDR3 reads TGTGCCAGCAGCTTAGAGAACAGCAACTATGGCTACACCTTC. It encodes CASSLENSNYGYTF.

This chain joins TRBV10-3 and TRBJ2-2; 8 bases line up with TRBD1. The V segment lost 3 bases and the J segment 6 bases; nucleotides outside the gene matches: 9. The CDR3 has 16 amino acids. CDR1 and CDR2 from the germline V gene are ENHRY and SYGVKD. The CDR3 DNA reads TGTGCCATCAGTGAAAAGGACAGGGTGTCTGCCGGGGAGCTGTTTTTT. Translation gives CAISEKDRVSAGELFF.

The V gene is TRBV21-1, the J gene TRBJ2-3; TRBD2 is the table's D call and was not checked against the DNA. TRBV21-1 is classified as a pseudogene. The CDR3 runs to 18 residues. As DNA, the CDR3 is TGTGCCAGCAGCAAAGGAAAGAGGGGACTAGCTTGCACAGATACGCAGTATTTT. The encoded protein is CASSKGKRGLACTDTQYF.

The genes are TRBV11-3 and TRBJ2-1; 10 bases fit TRBD1. J was trimmed by 5 bases and V by 4 bases; bases with no gene match: 2. This CDR3 has 14 amino acids. Germline values: CDR1 SGHNT, CDR2 YENEEA. The CDR3 sequence is CASSSGQGNNEQFF. In nucleotides, the CDR3 is TGTGCCAGCAGCTCGGGACAGGGGAACAATGAGCAGTTCTTC.